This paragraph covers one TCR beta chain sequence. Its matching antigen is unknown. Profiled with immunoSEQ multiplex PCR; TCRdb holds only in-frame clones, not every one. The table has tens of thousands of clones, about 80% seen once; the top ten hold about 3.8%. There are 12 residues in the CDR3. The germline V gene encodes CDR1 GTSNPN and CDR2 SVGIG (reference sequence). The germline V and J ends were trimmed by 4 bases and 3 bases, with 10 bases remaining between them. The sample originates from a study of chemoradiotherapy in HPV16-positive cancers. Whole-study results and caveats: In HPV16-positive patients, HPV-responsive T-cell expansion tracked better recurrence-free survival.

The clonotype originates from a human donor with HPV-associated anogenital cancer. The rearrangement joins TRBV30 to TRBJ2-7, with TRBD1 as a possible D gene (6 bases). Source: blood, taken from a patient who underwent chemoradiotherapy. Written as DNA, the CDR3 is TGTGCCTGGATGTCAGGGGTCTACGAGCAGTACTTC. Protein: CAWMSGVYEQYF.